A selection of T cell receptor beta chains follows, all from one sample in a study of T cell repertoires in cytomegalovirus infection. TCRdb processed the reads anew with MiXCR; each CDR3 protein has one entry. Here the sample spans more than 140,000 distinct CDR3 sequences, about 6% being singletons. Sequenced: PBMCs. Every receptor here comes from a human donor in good health (CMV status not recorded). Some clones in this sample may be carry-over from other donors' samples. Each CDR3 is given with its conserved first and last residue. A D gene is named only where the DNA matches it firmly. Where a row states a size, it is once, few, many or the class of an expanded clone; other rows omit it.

>TRBJ2-3|-|many|TRBV9
TGTGCCAGCAGCGTAGGGAGGATTTCAGATACGCAGTATTTT
CASSVGRISDTQYF
>TRBJ1-5|-|many|TRBV19
TGTGCCAGTAGTATAGAGGGCAGCTTCAGCAATCAGCCCCAGCATTTT
CASSIEGSFSNQPQHF
>TRBJ1-4|TRBD1|-|TRBV28
TGTGCCAGCACCTTGGGCCGGGACAGACATAATGAAAAACCGTTTTTT
CASTLGRDRHNEKPFF
>TRBJ2-1|TRBD1|many|TRBV18
TGTGCCAGCTCACCAAGGCCCGGGACAGGACCTTACAATGAGCAGTTCTTC
CASSPRPGTGPYNEQFF
>TRBJ2-7|TRBD2|many|TRBV6-1
TGTGCCAGCAGGCGGACTAGCGGGGGATCCTACGAGCAGTACTTC
CASRRTSGGSYEQYF
>TRBJ2-5|TRBD2|many|TRBV28
TGTGCCAGCAGTTTATGGACTAGCGGGGAACAAGAGACCCAGTACTTC
CASSLWTSGEQETQYF
>TRBJ1-3|-|many|TRBV7-2
TGTGCCAGCAGCTTATCGGGACTGATTGGAAACACCATATATTTT
CASSLSGLIGNTIYF
>TRBJ1-5|-|-|TRBV6-1
TGTGCCAGCAGTCCTCGGGAGGGCAATCAGCCCCAGCATTTT
CASSPREGNQPQHF
>TRBJ2-3|-|few|TRBV15
TGTGCCACCAGAACAGGGAGGAGCACAGATACGCAGTATTTT
CATRTGRSTDTQYF
>TRBJ2-1|TRBD2|many|TRBV7-2
TGTGCCAGCAGCTTTTCCTTGCGGGGGGCCAATGAGCAGTTCTTC
CASSFSLRGANEQFF